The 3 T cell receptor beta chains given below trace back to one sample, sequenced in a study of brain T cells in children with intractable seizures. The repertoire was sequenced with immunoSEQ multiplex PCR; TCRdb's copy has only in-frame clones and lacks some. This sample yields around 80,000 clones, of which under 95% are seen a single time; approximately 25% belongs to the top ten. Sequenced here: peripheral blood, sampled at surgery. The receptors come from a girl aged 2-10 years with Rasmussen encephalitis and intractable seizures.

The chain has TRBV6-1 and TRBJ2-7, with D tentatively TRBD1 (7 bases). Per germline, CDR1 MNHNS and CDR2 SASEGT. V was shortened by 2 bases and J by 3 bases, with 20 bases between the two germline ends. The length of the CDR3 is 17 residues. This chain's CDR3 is CASSERQGGRSLYEQYF. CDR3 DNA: TGTGCCAGCAGTGAACGGCAGGGGGGCCGCTCCCTCTACGAGCAGTACTTC.

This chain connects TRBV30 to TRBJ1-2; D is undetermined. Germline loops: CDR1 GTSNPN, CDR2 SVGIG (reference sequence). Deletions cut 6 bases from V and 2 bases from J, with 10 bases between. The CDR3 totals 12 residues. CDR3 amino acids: CACLSGNYGYTF. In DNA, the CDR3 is TGTGCCTGCCTCAGCGGGAACTATGGCTACACCTTC.

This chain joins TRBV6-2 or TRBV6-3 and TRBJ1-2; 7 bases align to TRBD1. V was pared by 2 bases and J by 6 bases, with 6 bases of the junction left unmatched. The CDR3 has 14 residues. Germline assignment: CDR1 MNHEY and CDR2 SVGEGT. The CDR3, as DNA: TGTGCCAGCAGTTACGTGACAGGGTTTCATGGCTACACCTTC. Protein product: CASSYVTGFHGYTF.